The source of this T cell receptor beta chain is a study of blood T cell repertoires in COVID-19. Study in general: Sample material is recorded as cDNA or gDNA derived from T cells, B-cell-depleted T cells, or PBMCs.

CDR1 and CDR2 from the germline V gene are MNHEY and SVGEGT. The V and J ends lost 4 bases and 1 base, in that order; junction bases with no gene match: 8. The CDR3 spans 16 residues. Original data processing: Reference gene primers were amplified, and this amplification served to estimate nucleated cell counts. Assay: immunoSEQ multiplex PCR; the TCRdb copy retains only in-frame clones and omits some. V, J and clone size reflect that table, while D and trimming were determined from the DNA. Among about 210,000 clones listed, 80% were seen once. This TCR was recovered from a human donor in a cohort sampled during active COVID-19. This chain links TRBV6-2 or TRBV6-3 with TRBJ2-5, with 8 nucleotides matching TRBD2. The sample comprised peripheral blood. The CDR3 DNA reads TGTGCCAGCAGTTTGGCGGCGGGGGGCATCCAAGAGACCCAGTACTTC. As protein: CASSLAAGGIQETQYF.